Included here is one TCR beta chain sequence, with context. What it binds is unknown. The germline V gene has CDR1 SGHTA and CDR2 FQGNSA. This CDR3 has 14 residues. The data stem from a study of monozygotic twins with inflammatory bowel disease. Findings of the study overall: No distinction between different T cell subtypes was possible. Healthy co-twins had higher TCRbeta inverse Simpson diversity than their IBD twins.

TCRdb reprocessed the 5' RACE reads, keeping one entry per CDR3 protein, no DNA. The repertoire table contains approximately 400,000 distinct CDR3 sequences. Total RNA was isolated from whole blood without T cell sorting. V is TRBV7-2 and J is TRBJ1-1. This sequence originates from a human donor with ulcerative colitis or Crohn's disease, or a healthy co-twin of an affected twin (not recorded which). The specimen was blood. The CDR3 reads CDSSLETWNTEAFF.